One and the same sample provided the 17 T cell receptor beta chains below, sequenced in a study of T cells in Graves' hyperthyroidism and ophthalmopathy. Regions amplified from RNA transcripts were the TCR beta CDR3 regions. HTBI primers were the set used in a first-round RT-PCR of the TCR CDR3. TCRdb re-derived calls from the multiplex PCR reads in MiXCR, one entry per CDR3 protein. The sample shows 300,000 to 400,000 distinct CDR3 sequences, around a sixth of them seen only once. Sequencing input: blood. The receptor source for this set is a woman aged 45-59 years with Graves' hyperthyroidism.

Many counts were recorded for this clonotype. V and J are TRBV28 and TRBJ2-1, with D possibly being TRBD1 or TRBD2 (5 bases each). The germline gives CDR1 MDHEN, CDR2 SYDVKM. The CDR3 runs 19 residues. V was cut by 5 bases and J by 1 base, with 24 bases left in between. CDR3 amino acids: CASSGKGHPRGVSYNEQFF. Written as DNA, the CDR3 is TGTGCCAGCAGTGGCAAAGGACACCCGAGAGGGGTATCCTACAATGAGCAGTTCTTC.

CDR3 sequence (DNA): TGCAGTGCTCAAGCTTCCCCGAGCACTGAAGCTTTCTTT. Translation gives CSAQASPSTEAFF. The chain uses TRBV20-1 and TRBJ1-1; D ambiguous. This CDR3 has 13 amino acids. Germline V gene lookup returns CDR1 DFQATT and CDR2 SNEGSKA (reference sequence). V gave up 5 bases and J gave up 4 bases, with 14 bases separating them.

This clonotype has ten or more counts. This chain connects TRBV3-1 to TRBJ1-5; D not certain. The ends were cut back, 3 bases at V and 2 bases at J, with 8 bases in the middle. This CDR3 spans 14 amino acids. CDR1 is LGHDT, CDR2 YNNKEL, per germline (reference sequence). CDR3 sequence: CASSQGGGNQPQHF. For the CDR3, the DNA is TGTGCCAGCAGCCAGGGTGGAGGCAATCAGCCCCAGCATTTT.

With regard to this clonotype: Germline is not matched at one junction end, which may reflect a read error. This rearrangement joins TRBV19 to TRBJ1-1, with 7 bases matching TRBD1. The CDR3 totals 17 residues. Per the germline V gene, CDR1 is LNHDA and CDR2 is SQIVND (reference sequence). The CDR3 region has the DNA TGTGCCAATAGTATAGATCAGCAGGGGGGAATGAACACTGAAGCTCTCTTT. Its translation: CANSIDQQGGMNTEALF. Full variable domain (outside the CDR3, taken from reference TRBV19 and TRBJ1-1): DGGITQSPKYLFRKEGQNVTLSCEQNLNHDAMYWYRQDPGQGLRLIYYSQIVNDFQKGDIAEGYSVSREKKESFPLTVTSAQKNPTAFYLCANSIDQQGGMNTEALFGQGTRLTVV.

In this sample, this clonotype turned up a few times. Written as DNA, the CDR3 is TGTGCCAGCAGTTTGCCGGAAAGGGGATGGACCGGGGAGCTGTTTTTT. Residues: CASSLPERGWTGELFF. The chain has TRBV28 and TRBJ2-2; D possibly corresponds to TRBD1 (5 bases). The CDR3 contains 16 residues. Trimming shortened V by 3 bases and J by 5 bases, and 16 bases separated the two germline ends. From germline, CDR1 is MDHEN and CDR2 SYDVKM.

Ten or more counts support this clonotype. This chain joins TRBV2 and TRBJ2-1; D is undetermined. The CDR3 totals 12 residues. The germline V gene has CDR1 SNHLY and CDR2 FYNNEI. Trimming pared 6 bases from V and 5 bases from J, leaving 8 bases between. CDR3 in amino acids: CASRTYNNEQFF. The CDR3 DNA sequence: TGTGCCAGCAGGACATACAACAATGAGCAGTTCTTC.

This clonotype came up many times. At one end the junction does not follow the germline gene, possibly because of a read error. This chain links TRBV28 with TRBJ2-1; TRBD2 agrees at 13 bases. The CDR3 consists of 16 residues. The germline V gene has CDR1 MDHEN and CDR2 SYDVKM. The CDR3 DNA sequence: TGCGGGGCCGGGACTAGCGGGATGTACACCTACAATGAGCAGTTCTTC. This encodes CGAGTSGMYTYNEQFF. Supplemented by reference TRBV28 and TRBJ2-1, the full variable domain reads DVKVTQSSRYLVKRTGEKVFLECVQDMDHENMFWYRQDPGLGLRLIYFSYDVKMKEKGDIPEGYSVSREKKERFSLILESASTNQTSMYLCGAGTSGMYTYNEQFFGPGTRLTVL.

This clonotype was counted a few times. The rearrangement links TRBV6-1 to TRBJ2-5, with 11 positions matching TRBD2. V was clipped by 5 bases and J by 4 bases; unmatched bases: 15. The CDR3 sequence is 18 residues long. Germline CDR1 and CDR2: MNHNS and SASEGT. The CDR3 sequence: CASSTAPLSGGAPETQYF. CDR3 coding DNA: TGTGCCAGCAGTACCGCTCCCCTTAGCGGGGGGGCCCCAGAGACCCAGTACTTC.

This clonotype was observed many times. The rearrangement links TRBV20-1 to TRBJ2-5, with TRBD2 matching 8 bases. The ends lost 1 base at V and 5 bases at J; junction bases unmatched: 9. The CDR3 has 15 residues. Germline assignment: CDR1 DFQATT and CDR2 SNEGSKA (reference sequence). CDR3 bases: TGCAGTGCTAGAGGATCGTCAGCGGGGGCGGAGACCCAGTACTTC. Encoded protein: CSARGSSAGAETQYF.

The rearrangement joins TRBV6-1 to TRBJ2-5; 7 nucleotides match TRBD1. Trimming at V came to 6 bases and at J to 5 bases, leaving 6 bases not matched to a gene. This CDR3 has 13 residues. Germline CDR1 is MNHNS and CDR2 is SASEGT. CDR3 DNA: TGTGCCAGCAGCCTGGACAGGTCGGAGACCCAGTACTTC. Its protein product is CASSLDRSETQYF.

In its sample, this clonotype was seen many times. Here the CDR3 reads CSASSGGVTEAFF. The CDR3, as DNA: TGCAGTGCTAGTTCTGGGGGGGTCACTGAAGCTTTCTTT. The V and J genes are TRBV20-1 and TRBJ1-1; D is perhaps TRBD1 (5 bases). The CDR3 consists of 13 residues. V lost 3 bases to trimming and J lost 4 bases, with 12 bases between them. Germline-derived CDR1 and CDR2 are DFQATT and SNEGSKA (reference sequence).

This clonotype has just a few counts. V is TRBV7-9 and J is TRBJ2-1, with 9 bases aligning to TRBD2. Germline lookup yields CDR1 SEHNR and CDR2 FQNEAQ (reference sequence). CDR3 length: 15 amino acids. Trimming cost V 1 base and J 7 bases; bases outside gene matches: 5. Here the CDR3 DNA reads TGTGCCAGCAGCTTAGTTGGCGGGGGGGAGAATGAGCAGTTCTTC. This translates into CASSLVGGGENEQFF.

This clonotype has only a few counts. The genes are TRBV2 and TRBJ2-3; D is uncertain. V was clipped by 6 bases and J by 0 bases, with 16 bases between them. The CDR3 runs 16 residues. Germline values: CDR1 SNHLY, CDR2 FYNNEI. The CDR3 region has the DNA TGTGCCAGCAGACCCTTTGGAGAATCTAGCACAGATACGCAGTATTTT. Its translation is CASRPFGESSTDTQYF.

This clonotype showed up many times. The CDR3 DNA sequence: TGTGCCAGCTCACCACCTAGGGCTTTGAACACTGAAGCTTTCTTT. Its translation is CASSPPRALNTEAFF. The chain combines TRBV18 with TRBJ1-1, with D hard to call. The germline V and J ends were trimmed by 0 bases and 0 bases, with 8 bases remaining between them. This CDR3 has 15 amino acids. Germline loops: CDR1 KGHSH, CDR2 LQKENI.

There are a few counts of this clonotype. V and J are TRBV2 and TRBJ1-2; D is perhaps TRBD1 (5 bases). Germline CDR1 and CDR2: SNHLY and FYNNEI. The length of the CDR3 is 14 residues. The germline V and J ends were trimmed by 6 bases and 3 bases, with 14 bases remaining between them. This CDR3 is CASRATTVHYGYTF. The CDR3 nucleotides are TGTGCCAGCAGAGCCACGACAGTACACTATGGCTACACCTTC.

This clonotype came up once. The V gene is TRBV19, the J gene TRBJ2-4; tentatively, D is TRBD2 (7 bases). In germline, CDR1 is LNHDA, CDR2 SQIVND (reference sequence). Trimming took 6 bases from V and 6 from J, leaving 15 bases between them. The CDR3 spans 14 residues. CDR3 sequence (DNA): TGTGCCAGTAGCTCGGGGGGACAAGCAAACATTCAGTACTTC. This codes for CASSSGGQANIQYF.

Details on this clonotype: One junction end disagrees with the germline gene, perhaps due to a read error. The genes are TRBV4-1 and TRBJ2-2; 12 bases fit TRBD1. The germline V gene has CDR1 MGHRA and CDR2 YSYEKL. The length of the CDR3 is 18 residues. For the CDR3, the DNA is TGCGCCAGCAGCCAAGATGTTCCGGGACAGGGGGCCTCCGGAGAGCTGTTTTTT. Its translation: CASSQDVPGQGASGELFF.